This T cell receptor beta chain comes out of a study of neurological immune-mediated disorders. TCRdb analysed the 5' RACE reads with MiXCR anew, one entry per CDR3 protein. Among approximately 50,000 distinct CDR3 sequences listed, around 4% were seen once. Germline-derived CDR1 and CDR2 are SGHRS and YFSETQ. The CDR3 sequence is 15 residues long. The V gene end was trimmed by 4 bases and the J gene end by 0 bases; junction bases not matched to a gene: 4. Ten or more counts support this clonotype. Material for sequencing was PBMCs. The clonotype comes from a man aged 60 to 75 with multiple sclerosis. This chain joins TRBV5-1 and TRBJ2-4, with 7 bases identical to TRBD1. The DNA for the CDR3 is TGCGCCAGCAGCCAGGGACAGCTAGCCAAAAACATTCAGTACTTC. This translates into CASSQGQLAKNIQYF. The whole variable domain, remainder taken from reference TRBV5-1 and TRBJ2-4, is KAGVTQTPRYLIKTRGQQVTLSCSPISGHRSVSWYQQTPGQGLQFLFEYFSETQRNKGNFPGRFSGRQFSNSRSEMNVSTLELGDSALYLCASSQGQLAKNIQYFGAGTRLSVL.